This T cell receptor beta chain came from a study of blood T cell repertoires in COVID-19. V shed 2 bases and J shed 0 bases, with 11 bases lying between them. The CDR3 loop spans 16 amino acids. Germline V gene sequence: CDR1 MNHEY, CDR2 SMNVEV (reference sequence). How the authors handled the data: Researchers report that nucleated cell counts were estimated from reference gene primer amplification. Profiling relied on immunoSEQ multiplex PCR, and the TCRdb table lists in-frame clones only, not all of them. The V and J calls and clone size come from that table; D and trimming were worked out from the DNA. The sample has some 250,000 clones, 88% seen once; the top ten hold around 0.78%.

The sample was peripheral blood. The J gene is TRBJ1-3, the V gene TRBV27; D may be TRBD1 (6 bases). This clonotype was sampled from a woman aged 25 to 39 with acute or convalescent COVID-19. This CDR3 is CASSLRGGYSGNTIYF. CDR3 in DNA: TGTGCCAGCAGTTTACGAGGGGGTTACTCTGGAAACACCATATATTTT.